This T cell receptor beta chain was identified during a study of PD-L1 blockade in urothelial cancer. Whole-study context: Patients had received 0 to 3 prior chemotherapy regimens.

Sequencing used immunoSEQ multiplex PCR; TCRdb keeps in-frame clones, though not all of them. The top ten clones hold 6% to 7% of a sample with tens of thousands of clones, roughly 80% of them seen once. CDR3 length: 15 residues. Germline V gives CDR1 PRHDT, CDR2 FYEKMQ (reference sequence). V was cut by 5 bases and J by 2 bases, with 13 bases left in between. Time point noted: pretreatment peripheral blood. Locally advanced or metastatic urothelial carcinoma was diagnosed in the patients. The chain combines TRBV13 with TRBJ1-3, with D tentatively TRBD1 (6 bases). This sequence originates from a man in his sixties with urothelial cancer. Sequences were derived from PBMCs, sampled around atezolizumab (anti-PD-L1) treatment. In DNA form, the CDR3 reads TGTGCCAGCAGCCCTCTAGGACAGACTGGAAACACCATATATTTT. Translating it yields CASSPLGQTGNTIYF.